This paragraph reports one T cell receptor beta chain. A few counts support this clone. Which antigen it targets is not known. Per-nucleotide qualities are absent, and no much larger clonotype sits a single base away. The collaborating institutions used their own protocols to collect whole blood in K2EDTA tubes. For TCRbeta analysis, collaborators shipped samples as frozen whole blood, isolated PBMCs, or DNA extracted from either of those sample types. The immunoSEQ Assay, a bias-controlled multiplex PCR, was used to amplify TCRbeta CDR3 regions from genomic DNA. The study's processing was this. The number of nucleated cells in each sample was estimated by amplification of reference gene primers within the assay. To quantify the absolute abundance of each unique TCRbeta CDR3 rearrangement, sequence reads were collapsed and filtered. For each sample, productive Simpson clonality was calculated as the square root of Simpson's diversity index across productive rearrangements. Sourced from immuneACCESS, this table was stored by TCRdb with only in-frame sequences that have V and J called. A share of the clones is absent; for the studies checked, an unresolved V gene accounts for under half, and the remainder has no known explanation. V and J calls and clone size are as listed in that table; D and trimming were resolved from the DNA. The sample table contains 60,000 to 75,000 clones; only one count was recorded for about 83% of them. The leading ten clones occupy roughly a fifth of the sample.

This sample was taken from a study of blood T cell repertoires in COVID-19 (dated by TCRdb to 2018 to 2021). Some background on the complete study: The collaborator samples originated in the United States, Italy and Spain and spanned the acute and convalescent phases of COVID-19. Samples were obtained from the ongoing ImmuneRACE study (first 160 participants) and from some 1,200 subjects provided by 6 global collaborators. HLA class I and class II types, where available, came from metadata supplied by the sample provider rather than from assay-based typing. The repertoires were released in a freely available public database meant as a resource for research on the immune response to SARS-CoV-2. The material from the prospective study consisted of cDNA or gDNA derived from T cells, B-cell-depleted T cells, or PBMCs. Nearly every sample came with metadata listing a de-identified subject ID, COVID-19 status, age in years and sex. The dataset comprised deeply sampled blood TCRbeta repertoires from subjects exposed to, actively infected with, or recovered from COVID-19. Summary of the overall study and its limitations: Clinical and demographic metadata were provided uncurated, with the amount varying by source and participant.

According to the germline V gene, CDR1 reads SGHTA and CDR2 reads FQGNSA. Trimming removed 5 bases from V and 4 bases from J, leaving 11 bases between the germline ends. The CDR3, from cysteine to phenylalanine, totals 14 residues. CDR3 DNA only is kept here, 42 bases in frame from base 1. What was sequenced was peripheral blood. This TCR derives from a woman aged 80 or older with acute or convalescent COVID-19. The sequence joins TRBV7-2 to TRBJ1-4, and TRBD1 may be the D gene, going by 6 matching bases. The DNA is TGTGCCAGCAGCCGGACAGTAGTTAATGAAAAACTGTTTTTT. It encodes CASSRTVVNEKLFF.